One sample yielded the 8 T cell receptor beta chains listed below, sequenced in a study of human T cells and chemical hapten exposure. TCRdb fed the RACE reads into MiXCR, producing one record per CDR3 protein. The repertoire holds 95,000 to 100,000 distinct CDR3 sequences, with under 15% as singletons. Time point described: patch test 1, 2 weeks after DPC sensitization. Treatment indicated: therapeutic diphenylcyclopropenone sensitization with weekly scalp DPC. The input for sequencing was whole blood, taken in connection with sensitization to the hapten diphenylcyclopropenone (DPC). The origin of the receptors is a middle-aged woman with alopecia areata. Some clones in this sample may be carry-over from other donors' samples.

This clonotype was counted at least ten times. The chain employs TRBV5-4 and TRBJ2-5, with D perhaps TRBD1 (5 bases). The CDR3 contains 15 residues. The germline V gene encodes CDR1 SGHNT and CDR2 YYREEE (reference sequence). V was shortened by 0 bases and J by 4 bases, with 13 bases between the two germline ends. In DNA form, the CDR3 reads TGTGCCAGCAGCTTGGAAGGGTCAGGGTCAGAGACCCAGTACTTC. It yields the protein CASSLEGSGSETQYF.

The chain is built from TRBV7-3 and TRBJ2-1, with D possibly matching TRBD1 (5 bases). The CDR3 contains 16 residues. V lost 2 bases and J lost 0, with 11 bases in between. CDR1 is SGHTA, CDR2 FQGTGA, per germline. CDR3: CASSLGAVSSYNEQFF. In nucleotides, the CDR3 is TGTGCCAGCAGCTTAGGGGCAGTCAGCTCCTACAATGAGCAGTTCTTC.

The chain couples TRBV20-1 to TRBJ2-7; D not certain. The germline V and J ends were trimmed by 3 bases and 0 bases, with 15 bases remaining between them. The CDR3 covers 15 residues. Germline CDR1 and CDR2: DFQATT and SNEGSKA (reference sequence). DNA for the CDR3: TGCAGTGCTAGTGCTCGGGTGCCGTCCTCCTACGAGCAGTACTTC. Amino acids: CSASARVPSSYEQYF.

The chain carries TRBV28 and TRBJ1-4; 7 bases align to TRBD1. V was pared by 5 bases and J by 8 bases, with 11 bases of the junction left unmatched. The CDR3 loop spans 15 amino acids. Germline loops: CDR1 MDHEN, CDR2 SYDVKM. CDR3 sequence reads: CASSPLGTVGEKLFF. As DNA, the CDR3 is TGTGCCAGCAGTCCGCTCGGGACAGTAGGAGAAAAACTGTTTTTT.

This clonotype was seen repeatedly, ten times or more. This rearrangement joins TRBV14 to TRBJ1-1; D unresolved. This CDR3 region has 15 residues. V lost 1 base to trimming and J lost 0 bases, with 9 bases between them. Germline CDR1 is SGHDN and CDR2 is FVKESK. CDR3 sequence: CASSQAGALNTEAFF. The CDR3 region has the DNA TGTGCCAGCAGCCAAGCAGGCGCCCTGAACACTGAAGCTTTCTTT. The full variable domain, completed using reference TRBV14 and TRBJ1-1, is EAGVTQFPSHSVIEKGQTVTLRCDPISGHDNLYWYRRVMGKEIKFLLHFVKESKQDESGMPNNRFLAERTGGTYSTLKVQPAELEDSGVYFCASSQAGALNTEAFFGQGTRLTVV.

Many counts were recorded for this clonotype. The CDR3 here is CSVVQGTDTQYF. The CDR3 DNA sequence: TGCAGCGTCGTACAGGGGACAGATACGCAGTATTTT. The chain joins TRBV29-1 to TRBJ2-3; 7 nucleotides line up with TRBD1. The CDR3 runs 12 residues. With 6 bases clipped from V and 3 bases from J, the junction kept 3 bases outside the gene matches. Germline V gene sequence: CDR1 SQVTM, CDR2 ANQGSEA.

This clonotype occurred a few times. CDR3 loop: CASSYSFQGLNPAGANVLTF. The CDR3 nucleotides are TGTGCCAGCAGTTACTCGTTTCAGGGACTCAATCCTGCTGGGGCCAACGTCCTGACTTTC. J is TRBJ2-6 and V is TRBV6-5; TRBD2 might be the D (6 bases). This CDR3 spans 20 amino acids. V was cut by 0 bases and J by 2 bases, with 20 bases left in between. Germline CDR1 MNHEY, CDR2 SVGAGI.

The rearrangement joins TRBV7-2 to TRBJ2-3; no firm D call. The CDR3 has 14 amino acids. V was shortened by 1 base and J by 2 bases, with 7 bases between the two germline ends. Germline loops: CDR1 SGHTA, CDR2 FQGNSA. CDR3 region: CASSLGDFTDTQYF. The CDR3 DNA reads as TGTGCCAGCAGCTTAGGTGACTTCACAGATACGCAGTATTTT.